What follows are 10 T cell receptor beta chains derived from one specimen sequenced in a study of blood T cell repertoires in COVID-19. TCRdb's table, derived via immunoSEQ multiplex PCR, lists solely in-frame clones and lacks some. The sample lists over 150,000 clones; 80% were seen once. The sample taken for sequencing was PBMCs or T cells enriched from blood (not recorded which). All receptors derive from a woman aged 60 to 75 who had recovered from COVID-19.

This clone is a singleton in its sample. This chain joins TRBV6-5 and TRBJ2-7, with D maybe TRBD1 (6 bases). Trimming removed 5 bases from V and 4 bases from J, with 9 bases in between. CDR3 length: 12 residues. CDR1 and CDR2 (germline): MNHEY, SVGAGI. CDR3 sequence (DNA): TGTGCCAGCAGTCTCACAGGGTACGAGCAGTACTTC. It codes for CASSLTGYEQYF.

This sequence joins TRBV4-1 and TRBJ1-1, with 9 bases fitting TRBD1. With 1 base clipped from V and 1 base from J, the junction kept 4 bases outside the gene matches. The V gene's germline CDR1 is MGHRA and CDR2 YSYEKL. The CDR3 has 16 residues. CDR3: CASSQVPGQGNTEAFF. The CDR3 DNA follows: TGCGCCAGCAGCCAAGTCCCGGGACAGGGGAACACTGAAGCTTTCTTT.

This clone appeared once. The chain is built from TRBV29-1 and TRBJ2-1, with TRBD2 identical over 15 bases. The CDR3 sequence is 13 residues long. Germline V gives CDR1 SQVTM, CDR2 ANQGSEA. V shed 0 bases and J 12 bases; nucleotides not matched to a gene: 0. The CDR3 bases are TGCAGCGTTGAAGAGGGACTAGCGGGGGGGCAGTTCTTC. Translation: CSVEEGLAGGQFF.

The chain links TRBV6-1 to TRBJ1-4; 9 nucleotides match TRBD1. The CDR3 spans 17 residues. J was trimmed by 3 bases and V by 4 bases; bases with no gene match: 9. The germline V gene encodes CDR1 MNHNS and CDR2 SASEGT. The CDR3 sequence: CASSVPGQGRSNEKLFF. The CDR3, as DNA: TGTGCCAGCAGTGTTCCGGGACAGGGCAGGTCTAATGAAAAACTGTTTTTT.

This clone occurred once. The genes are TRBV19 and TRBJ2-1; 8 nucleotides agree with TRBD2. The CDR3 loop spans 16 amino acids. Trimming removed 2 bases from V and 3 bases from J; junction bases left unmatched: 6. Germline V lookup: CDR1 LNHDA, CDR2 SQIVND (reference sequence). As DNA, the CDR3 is TGTGCCAGTAGTATAACGGCGGGGGGAAACTACAATGAGCAGTTCTTC. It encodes CASSITAGGNYNEQFF. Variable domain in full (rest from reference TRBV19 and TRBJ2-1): DGGITQSPKYLFRKEGQNVTLSCEQNLNHDAMYWYRQDPGQGLRLIYYSQIVNDFQKGDIAEGYSVSREKKESFPLTVTSAQKNPTAFYLCASSITAGGNYNEQFFGPGTRLTVL.

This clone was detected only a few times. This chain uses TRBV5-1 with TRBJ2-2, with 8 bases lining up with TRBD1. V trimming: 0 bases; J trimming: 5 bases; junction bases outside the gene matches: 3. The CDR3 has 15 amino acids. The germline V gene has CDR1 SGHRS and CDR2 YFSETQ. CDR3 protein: CASSLVRGRTGELFF. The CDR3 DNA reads TGCGCCAGCAGCTTGGTCAGGGGGCGGACCGGGGAGCTGTTTTTT.

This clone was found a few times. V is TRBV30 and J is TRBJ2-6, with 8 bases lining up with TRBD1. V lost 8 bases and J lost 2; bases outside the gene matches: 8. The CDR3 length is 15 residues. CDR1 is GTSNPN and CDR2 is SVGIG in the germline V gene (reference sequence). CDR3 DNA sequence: TGTGCCAGGGGACAGGCTATGGCTGGGGCCAACGTCCTGACTTTC. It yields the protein CARGQAMAGANVLTF.

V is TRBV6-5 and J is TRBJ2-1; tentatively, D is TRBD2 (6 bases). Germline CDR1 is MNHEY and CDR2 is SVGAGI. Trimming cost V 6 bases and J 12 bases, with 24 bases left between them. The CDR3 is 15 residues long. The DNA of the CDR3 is TGTGCCAGCAGCCCCGCCAGGGACTCACTAGAGGGGCAGTTCTTC. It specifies CASSPARDSLEGQFF.

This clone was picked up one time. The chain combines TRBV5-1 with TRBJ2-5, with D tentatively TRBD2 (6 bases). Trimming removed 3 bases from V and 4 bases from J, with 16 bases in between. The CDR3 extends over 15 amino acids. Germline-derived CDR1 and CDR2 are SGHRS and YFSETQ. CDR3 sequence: CASSSAVGGLETQYF. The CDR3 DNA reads TGCGCCAGCAGCTCCGCGGTGGGGGGATTAGAGACCCAGTACTTC.

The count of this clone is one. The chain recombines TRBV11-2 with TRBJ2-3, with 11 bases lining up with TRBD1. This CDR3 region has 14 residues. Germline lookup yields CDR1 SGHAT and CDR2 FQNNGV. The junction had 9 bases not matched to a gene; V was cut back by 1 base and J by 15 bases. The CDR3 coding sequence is TGTGCCAGCAGCTTAGGCGGGACAGGGGGTTTCAGCTATTTT. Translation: CASSLGGTGGFSYF.